The rows below give T cell receptor beta chains drawn from one sample of a study of low-dose radiotherapy and immunotherapy resistance in tumors. One entry per CDR3 protein, called by TCRdb with MiXCR from the reads. The data contain fewer than 50,000 distinct CDR3 sequences, 25% of them singletons. The material was PBMCs, obtained after low-dose radiotherapy plus immunotherapy. These receptors were collected from a male donor with prostate cancer. Each CDR3 is given with its conserved first and last residue. D genes are given only for firm matches. Rows may omit the clone size; those that give it use once, few, many or a size class.

>many|TRBV6-4|TRBJ2-3|.
CASSADPRDTQYF
TGTGCCAGCAGTGCGGATCCCCGGGATACGCAGTATTTT
>.|TRBV5-4|TRBJ2-1|.
CASSPGTASGTIHYNEQFF
TGTGCCAGCAGCCCCGGGACAGCCAGCGGGACTATTCACTACAATGAGCAGTTCTTC
>many|TRBV4-1|TRBJ1-2|.
CASSQEGDSGLGGYTF
TGCGCCAGCAGCCAAGAGGGAGACAGCGGACTGGGGGGCTACACCTTC
>many|TRBV9|TRBJ1-1|.
CASSVGQVNTEAFF
TGTGCCAGCAGCGTAGGTCAGGTGAACACTGAAGCTTTCTTT
>many|TRBV13|TRBJ1-6|TRBD1
CASSTNQGGNSPLHF
TGTGCCAGCAGCACCAACCAGGGGGGTAATTCACCCCTCCACTTT
>medium-sized|TRBV5-1|TRBJ1-2|.
CASSEGTAPGYTF
TGCGCCAGCAGCGAAGGGACCGCTCCTGGCTACACCTTC
>many|TRBV20-1|TRBJ2-7|.
CSARDRSTKQYF
TGCAGTGCTAGAGATCGCTCGACAAAGCAGTACTTC
>many|TRBV14|TRBJ2-1|TRBD2
CASSPQVGTSAFRSYNEQFF
TGTGCCAGCAGCCCACAGGTCGGGACTAGCGCCTTTCGCTCCTACAATGAGCAGTTCTTC
>.|TRBV5-1|TRBJ2-7|.
CASSLRAPYEQYF
TGCGCCAGCAGCTTGAGGGCCCCCTACGAGCAGTACTTC
>many|TRBV27|TRBJ2-1|.
CASSLRANPGDEQFF
TGTGCCAGCAGTTTAAGGGCTAACCCCGGGGATGAGCAGTTCTTC
>many|TRBV7-6|TRBJ2-3|.
CASSIDTQYF
TGTGCCAGCAGTATAGATACGCAGTATTTT
>many|TRBV28|TRBJ2-2|.
CASYDYRAAGELFF
TGTGCCAGCTATGATTACAGGGCGGCCGGGGAGCTGTTTTTT
>many|TRBV7-2|TRBJ2-3|.
CASSLMRTDTQYF
TGTGCCAGCAGCTTAATGCGCACAGATACGCAGTATTTT
>many|TRBV20-1|TRBJ1-1|TRBD1
CSAPRTGKTEAFF
TGCAGTGCTCCAAGGACAGGGAAGACTGAAGCTTTCTTT
>few|TRBV5-1|TRBJ2-1|TRBD2
CASSSGLAGALGEQFF
TGCGCCAGCAGCTCGGGACTAGCGGGAGCATTGGGGGAGCAGTTCTTC
>many|TRBV29-1|TRBJ2-2|.
CSVQADIYTGELFF
TGCAGCGTTCAGGCGGACATTTACACCGGGGAGCTGTTTTTT
>many|TRBV20-1|TRBJ2-7|.
CSASLGSAHEQYF
TGCAGTGCTAGTCTCGGGAGCGCCCACGAGCAGTACTTC
>many|TRBV7-6|TRBJ2-7|TRBD1
CASSSRRTGDEYEQYF
TGTGCCAGCAGTTCACGAAGAACAGGGGATGAGTACGAGCAGTACTTC
>many|TRBV13|TRBJ2-3|.
CASSFGGSTDTQYF
TGTGCCAGCAGCTTCGGCGGTTCCACAGATACGCAGTATTTT
>many|TRBV10-2|TRBJ2-3|.
CAAAREGLGGDTQYF
TGCGCTGCTGCCCGCGAAGGACTAGGGGGAGATACGCAGTATTTT
>many|TRBV20-1|TRBJ2-4|.
CSARGPGTNQNIQYF
TGCAGTGCTAGAGGGCCCGGGACGAATCAAAACATTCAGTACTTC
>.|TRBV5-1|TRBJ1-1|.
CASSTRQGTEAFF
TGCGCCAGCAGCACACGTCAGGGAACTGAAGCTTTCTTT
>many|TRBV28|TRBJ1-1|.
CASSSLEAFF
TGTGCCAGCAGTTCCCTTGAAGCTTTCTTT
>many|TRBV21-1|TRBJ2-1|.
CASSKASGASSYNEQFF
TGTGCCAGCAGCAAAGCTTCGGGGGCGAGCTCCTACAATGAGCAGTTCTTC
>once|TRBV6-4|TRBJ2-5|TRBD2
CASSPPVSSGGKETQYF
TGTGCCAGCAGTCCCCCGGTGTCTAGCGGGGGCAAAGAGACCCAGTACTTC
>many|TRBV10-2|TRBJ2-3|TRBD2
CASSELAGTTDTQYF
TGCGCCAGCAGTGAACTAGCGGGGACCACAGATACGCAGTATTTT
>many|TRBV29-1|TRBJ2-3|TRBD2
CSVTSVGTDTQYF
TGCAGCGTTACTAGCGTGGGCACAGATACGCAGTATTTT
>many|TRBV5-1|TRBJ2-1|TRBD1
CASSKGAMGNEQFF
TGCGCCAGCAGTAAGGGGGCGATGGGCAATGAGCAGTTCTTC
>many|TRBV18|TRBJ2-1|.
CASSPERTTFEQFF
TGTGCCAGCTCACCAGAAAGGACTACTTTTGAGCAGTTCTTC
>.|TRBV28|TRBJ2-7|TRBD1
CASTLTGTGSYEQYF
TGTGCCAGCACATTGACCGGGACAGGGTCCTACGAGCAGTACTTC
>many|TRBV7-7|TRBJ2-5|.
CASSLGSVQETQYF
TGTGCCAGCAGCTTAGGCTCAGTCCAAGAGACCCAGTACTTC
>.|TRBV10-3|TRBJ1-2|.
CAISDPSDLRYGYTF
TGTGCCATCAGTGACCCCAGCGATCTTCGCTATGGCTACACCTTC
>many|TRBV5-1|TRBJ1-1|.
CASSLDLQVNTEAFF
TGCGCCAGCAGCCTGGATCTACAGGTGAACACTGAAGCTTTCTTT
>many|TRBV29-1|TRBJ2-2|.
CSVRDASANTGELFF
TGCAGCGTCCGGGACGCTTCCGCGAACACCGGGGAGCTGTTTTTT
>many|TRBV7-3|TRBJ2-3|.
CASSLWAAVGDTQYF
TGTGCCAGCAGCTTATGGGCAGCGGTGGGAGATACGCAGTATTTT
>.|TRBV27|TRBJ2-1|.
CASSELRGLYNEQSF
TGTGCCAGCAGTGAGTTGCGGGGGCTTTACAATGAGCAGTCCTTC
>many|TRBV6-6|TRBJ2-1|TRBD2
CASSYSVGGTSGRNEQFF
TGTGCCAGCAGTTACTCGGTAGGGGGGACTAGCGGAAGAAATGAGCAGTTCTTC
>few|TRBV4-2|TRBJ1-3|.
CASSQDRGMGSGNTIYF
TGTGCCAGCAGCCAAGACAGGGGAATGGGCTCTGGAAACACCATATATTTT
>many|TRBV2|TRBJ2-7|.
CASSETSSYEQYF
TGTGCCAGCAGTGAGACAAGTTCCTACGAGCAGTACTTC
>many|TRBV7-2|TRBJ2-3|TRBD2
CASRGTSGRATDTQYF
TGTGCCAGCAGGGGGACTAGCGGGAGGGCCACAGATACGCAGTATTTT
>.|TRBV6-5|TRBJ1-2|.
CASSGWGRGYTF
TGTGCCAGCAGTGGATGGGGGCGGGGCTACACCTTC
>many|TRBV10-3|TRBJ1-2|.
CAISEGGSYTF
TGTGCCATCAGTGAGGGGGGAAGCTACACCTTC
>many|TRBV20-1|TRBJ2-5|.
CSARGRKDKETQYF
TGCAGTGCTAGAGGCCGGAAAGACAAAGAGACCCAGTACTTC
>many|TRBV25-1|TRBJ1-2|TRBD1
CASSGPTGFYGYTF
TGTGCCAGCAGTGGCCCGACAGGGTTCTATGGCTACACCTTC
>.|TRBV20-1|TRBJ1-4|.
CSATHSSTNEKLFF
TGCAGTGCAACCCACAGCTCAACTAATGAAAAACTGTTTTTT
>once|TRBV14|TRBJ2-5|.
CASSQGSSRQETQYF
TGTGCCAGCAGCCAGGGCTCGAGTAGACAAGAGACCCAGTACTTC
>few|TRBV19|TRBJ2-2|.
CASRDGPGIGELFF
TGTGCCAGTAGAGATGGACCCGGAATCGGGGAGCTGTTTTTT
>many|TRBV24-1|TRBJ2-3|.
CATSDFGQLTDTQYF
TGTGCCACCAGTGATTTCGGGCAGCTTACAGATACGCAGTATTTT
>few|TRBV4-1|TRBJ2-1|TRBD2
CASSLPSGPYNEQFF
TGCGCCAGCAGCCTCCCTAGCGGACCATACAATGAGCAGTTCTTC
>many|TRBV20-1|TRBJ2-7|TRBD2
CSARDRLADYEQYF
TGCAGTGCTAGAGATCGGCTAGCGGACTACGAGCAGTACTTC
>many|TRBV5-4|TRBJ2-3|.
CASSLDGADTDTQYF
TGTGCCAGCAGCTTGGACGGGGCAGACACAGATACGCAGTATTTT